The T cell receptor beta chain under discussion was sequenced for a study of T cells in Graves' hyperthyroidism and ophthalmopathy. Overall study: Before any treatment, at initial diagnosis, peripheral blood was collected.

Lactation, pregnancy, other autoimmune disease or uncontrolled infection excluded patients. PBMCs were obtained from about 9.9 ml fresh peripheral blood. The V gene lost 6 bases and the J gene lost 4 bases, with 7 bases spanning the gap. Germline V gene sequence: CDR1 MGHRA, CDR2 YSYEKL. This CDR3 has 12 residues. TCR beta CDR3 regions were amplified from RNA transcripts. Carried out on the TCR CDR3, a first-round RT-PCR used the HTBI primer set. TCRdb processed the multiplex PCR reads anew with MiXCR; each CDR3 protein has one entry. The sample consists of approximately 430,000 distinct CDR3 sequences, roughly 14% of them appearing once. This clonotype was detected a few times.

This TCR was recovered from a man aged 18 to 29 with Graves' ophthalmopathy. The sample taken for sequencing was blood. The rearrangement links TRBV4-1 to TRBJ1-3; D is uncertain. Written as DNA, the CDR3 is TGCGCCAGCAGACCGGAGGGAAACACCATATATTTT. As protein: CASRPEGNTIYF.